Below are 12 T cell receptor beta chains sequenced from a single sample in a study of T cells in Graves' hyperthyroidism and ophthalmopathy. The investigators amplified TCR beta CDR3 regions from RNA transcripts. RT-PCR in the first round (using the HTBI primer set) targeted the TCR CDR3. One entry per CDR3 protein results from TCRdb running MiXCR on the multiplex PCR reads. Of a few hundred thousand distinct CDR3 sequences listed, approximately 25% are singletons. Sequenced input: blood. These receptors were obtained from a man in his forties or fifties with Graves' hyperthyroidism.

V usage is TRBV6-2 or TRBV6-3 and J usage is TRBJ2-4; no definite D call. Germline CDR1 MNHEY, CDR2 SVGEGT. The CDR3 is made up of 15 amino acids. V was clipped by 7 bases and J by 0 bases, with 13 bases between them. The CDR3 sequence is CASTLPWVAKNIQYF. The CDR3, as DNA: TGTGCCAGCACTTTACCGTGGGTAGCCAAAAACATTCAGTACTTC.

The CDR3 DNA reads TGTGCCAGCAGTTCTAAGACTAGCGGATCCTACGAGCAGTACTTC. Translated: CASSSKTSGSYEQYF. The chain combines TRBV27 with TRBJ2-7; 9 nucleotides match TRBD2. The CDR3 runs to 15 residues. With 4 bases clipped from V and 1 base from J, the junction kept 5 bases outside the gene matches. Per the germline V gene, CDR1 is MNHEY and CDR2 is SMNVEV (reference sequence).

This clonotype was counted between two and nine times. The rearrangement joins TRBV6-1 to TRBJ2-3, with D perhaps matching TRBD1 (6 bases). Trimming took off 6 bases at V and 6 bases at J, with 16 bases between the two ends. This CDR3 spans 14 amino acids. CDR1 is MNHNS and CDR2 is SASEGT in the germline V gene. CDR3 bases: TGTGCCAGCAGGCGCGGACGACAGGCGGATACGCAGTATTTT. Translation gives CASRRGRQADTQYF.

This clonotype has a single count. Germline and junction disagree at one end, which may indicate a read error. The chain links TRBV5-1 to TRBJ1-6, with 7 bases fitting TRBD1. Germline-derived CDR1 and CDR2 are SGHRS and YFSETQ. The CDR3 runs to 14 residues. CDR3 nucleotide sequence: TGCGCCAGCAGCTCCAGAAGACAGGGCTCACCCCCCCACTTT. Encoded protein: CASSSRRQGSPPHF. The variable domain in full, completed from reference TRBV5-1 and TRBJ1-6, reads KAGVTQTPRYLIKTRGQQVTLSCSPISGHRSVSWYQQTPGQGLQFLFEYFSETQRNKGNFPGRFSGRQFSNSRSEMNVSTLELGDSALYLCASSSRRQGSPPHFGNGTRLTVT.

This clonotype came up many times. The gene calls are TRBV12-3 or TRBV12-4 and TRBJ1-1; D is perhaps TRBD1 (5 bases). The V end was cut by 5 bases, the J end by 5 bases, with 21 bases between. CDR3 length: 16 amino acids. CDR3 loop: CASSIGAGLGDTEAFF. For the CDR3, the DNA is TGTGCCAGCAGTATAGGGGCCGGATTGGGAGATACTGAAGCTTTCTTT.

This clonotype was counted a few times. V gene TRBV7-3 combines with J gene TRBJ2-1, with D tentatively TRBD2 (6 bases). The ends were cut back, 4 bases at V and 4 bases at J, with 14 bases in the middle. This CDR3 spans 15 amino acids. The germline V gene encodes CDR1 SGHTA and CDR2 FQGTGA. CDR3 DNA sequence: TGTGCCAGCAGCTCCGGGACTGCACAATACAATGAGCAGTTCTTC. Encoded protein: CASSSGTAQYNEQFF.

This clonotype was found a few times. In DNA, the CDR3 is TGTGCCAGCACCCCTCGCGGACTAGGTCTTGGTACGCAGTATTTT. Translated, it gives CASTPRGLGLGTQYF. The V and J genes are TRBV12-3 or TRBV12-4 and TRBJ2-3; 7 bases line up with TRBD2. This CDR3 has 15 amino acids. V was pared by 7 bases and J by 8 bases, with 15 bases of the junction left unmatched.

V is TRBV14 and J is TRBJ1-2; no firm D call. Per the germline V gene, CDR1 is SGHDN and CDR2 is FVKESK. V lost 4 bases and J lost 0, with 6 bases in between. The CDR3 consists of 13 residues. CDR3 in DNA: TGTGCCAGCAGCCCGCACCCTAACTATGGCTACACCTTC. The encoded protein is CASSPHPNYGYTF.

This clonotype was observed a few times. V gene TRBV3-1 combines with J gene TRBJ2-5; tentatively, D is TRBD2 (5 bases). This CDR3 spans 13 amino acids. Germline-derived CDR1 and CDR2 are LGHDT and YNNKEL (reference sequence). The V end lost 1 base, the J end lost 6 bases, and 9 bases lay between the germline ends. The CDR3 is CASSQGLFQTQYF. The CDR3, as DNA: TGTGCCAGCAGCCAAGGACTATTCCAGACCCAGTACTTC.

The chain uses TRBV19 and TRBJ1-2; no clear D. Germline V gives CDR1 LNHDA, CDR2 SQIVND (reference sequence). The CDR3 loop spans 15 amino acids. The germline V and J ends were trimmed by 5 bases and 8 bases, with 21 bases remaining between them. As DNA, the CDR3 is TGTGCCAGTAGTTCCGACAAACTATACGTGGGCGGCTACACCTTC. Its translation is CASSSDKLYVGGYTF.

The chain uses TRBV12-5 and TRBJ2-1, with D hard to call. Per germline, CDR1 LGHNT and CDR2 FRNRAP. The CDR3 has 11 amino acids. V dropped 2 bases and J dropped 7 bases, with 3 bases sitting between them. The CDR3: CASGLFNEQFF. In DNA, the CDR3 is TGTGCTAGTGGTTTGTTTAATGAGCAGTTCTTC.

This chain links TRBV20-1 with TRBJ2-1; TRBD1 agrees at 12 bases. V was clipped by 0 bases and J by 4 bases; unmatched bases: 7. Germline CDR1 is DFQATT and CDR2 is SNEGSKA (reference sequence). The CDR3 contains 17 residues. This chain's CDR3 is CSARDVQGQGAYNEQFF. The CDR3 DNA follows: TGCAGTGCTAGAGATGTCCAGGGACAGGGGGCTTACAATGAGCAGTTCTTC.